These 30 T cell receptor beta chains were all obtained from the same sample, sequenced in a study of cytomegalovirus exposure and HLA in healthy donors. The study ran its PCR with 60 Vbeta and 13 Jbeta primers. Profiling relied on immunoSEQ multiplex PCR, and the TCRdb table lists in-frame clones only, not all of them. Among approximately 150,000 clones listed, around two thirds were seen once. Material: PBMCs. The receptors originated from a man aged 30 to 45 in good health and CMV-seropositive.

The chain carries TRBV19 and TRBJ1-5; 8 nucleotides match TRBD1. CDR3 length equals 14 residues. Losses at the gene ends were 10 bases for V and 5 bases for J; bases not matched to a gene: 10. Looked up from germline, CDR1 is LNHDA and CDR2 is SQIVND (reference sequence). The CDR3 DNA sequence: TGTGCCACAAGAAACGGACAGGGCGATCAGCCCCAGCATTTT. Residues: CATRNGQGDQPQHF. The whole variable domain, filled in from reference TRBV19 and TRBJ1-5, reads DGGITQSPKYLFRKEGQNVTLSCEQNLNHDAMYWYRQDPGQGLRLIYYSQIVNDFQKGDIAEGYSVSREKKESFPLTVTSAQKNPTAFYLCATRNGQGDQPQHFGDGTRLSIL.

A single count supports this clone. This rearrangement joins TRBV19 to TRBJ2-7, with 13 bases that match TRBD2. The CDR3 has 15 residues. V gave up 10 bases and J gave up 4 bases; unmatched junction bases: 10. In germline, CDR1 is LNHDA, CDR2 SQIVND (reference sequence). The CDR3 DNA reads TGTGCCACCCAAGGTCGGACTAGCGGGAGTTACGAGCAGTACTTC. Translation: CATQGRTSGSYEQYF.

In DNA form, the CDR3 reads TGTGCCAGCAGTCCCTCTGGAGCCACCCAGGAGCGGGGCTACACCTTC. It translates to CASSPSGATQERGYTF. This rearrangement joins TRBV25-1 to TRBJ1-2; D unclear. Trimming removed 5 bases at V and 8 bases at J, with 24 bases between. The CDR3 sequence is 16 residues long. Germline CDR1 is MGHDK and CDR2 is SYGVNS.

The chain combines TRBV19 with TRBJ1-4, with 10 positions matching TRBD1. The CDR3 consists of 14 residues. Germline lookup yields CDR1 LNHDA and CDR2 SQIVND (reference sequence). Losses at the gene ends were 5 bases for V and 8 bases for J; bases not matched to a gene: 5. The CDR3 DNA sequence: TGTGCCAGTAGTCAGGGACAGGGGCGCGAAAAACTGTTTTTT. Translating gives CASSQGQGREKLFF.

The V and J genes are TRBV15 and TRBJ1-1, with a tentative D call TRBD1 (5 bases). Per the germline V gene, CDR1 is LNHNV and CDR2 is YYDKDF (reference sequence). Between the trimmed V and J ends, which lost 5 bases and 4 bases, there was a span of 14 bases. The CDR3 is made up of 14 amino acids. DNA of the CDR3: TGTGCCACCAGCGCAACACGACAGTTCACTGAAGCTTTCTTT. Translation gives CATSATRQFTEAFF.

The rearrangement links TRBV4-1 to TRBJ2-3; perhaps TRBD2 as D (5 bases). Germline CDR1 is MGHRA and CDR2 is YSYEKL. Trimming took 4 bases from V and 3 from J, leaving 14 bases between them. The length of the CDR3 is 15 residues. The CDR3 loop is CASSLIGLYTDTQYF. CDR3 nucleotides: TGCGCCAGCAGCCTAATCGGACTGTATACAGATACGCAGTATTTT.

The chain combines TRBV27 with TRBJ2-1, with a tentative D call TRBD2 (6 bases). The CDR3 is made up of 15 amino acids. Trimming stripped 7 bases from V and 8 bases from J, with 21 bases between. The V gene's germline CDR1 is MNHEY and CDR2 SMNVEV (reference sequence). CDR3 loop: CASTLGRDSLDEQFF. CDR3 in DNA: TGTGCCAGCACCCTAGGACGGGACTCTTTGGATGAGCAGTTCTTC.

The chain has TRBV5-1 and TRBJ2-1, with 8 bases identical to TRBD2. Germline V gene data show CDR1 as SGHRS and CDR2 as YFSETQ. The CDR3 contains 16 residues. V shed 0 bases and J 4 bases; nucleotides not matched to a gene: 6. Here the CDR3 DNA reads TGCGCCAGCAGCTTGGGCCTAAGCGGGAGTTACAATGAGCAGTTCTTC. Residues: CASSLGLSGSYNEQFF.

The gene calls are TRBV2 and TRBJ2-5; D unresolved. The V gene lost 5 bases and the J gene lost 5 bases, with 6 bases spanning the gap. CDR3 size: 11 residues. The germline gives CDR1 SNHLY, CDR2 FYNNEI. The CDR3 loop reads CASSSRETQYF. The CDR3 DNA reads TGTGCCAGCAGTTCCCGGGAGACCCAGTACTTC.

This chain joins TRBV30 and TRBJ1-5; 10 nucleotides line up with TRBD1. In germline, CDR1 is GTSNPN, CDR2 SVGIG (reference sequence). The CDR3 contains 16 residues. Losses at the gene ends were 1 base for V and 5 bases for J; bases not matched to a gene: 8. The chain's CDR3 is CAWSARDRGEDQPQHF. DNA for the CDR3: TGTGCCTGGAGTGCCCGGGACAGGGGCGAGGATCAGCCCCAGCATTTT.

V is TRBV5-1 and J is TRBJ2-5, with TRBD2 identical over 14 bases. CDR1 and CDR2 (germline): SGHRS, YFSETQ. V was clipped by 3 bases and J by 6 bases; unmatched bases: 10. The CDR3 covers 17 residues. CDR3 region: CASSSRLAGGPMKTQYF. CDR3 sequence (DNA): TGCGCCAGCAGCTCCCGACTAGCGGGAGGGCCTATGAAGACCCAGTACTTC.

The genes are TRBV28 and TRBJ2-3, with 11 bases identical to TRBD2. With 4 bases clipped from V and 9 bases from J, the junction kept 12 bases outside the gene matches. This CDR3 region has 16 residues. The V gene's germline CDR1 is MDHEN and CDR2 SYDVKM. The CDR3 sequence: CASSYPGTSGEQTQYF. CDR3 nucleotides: TGTGCCAGCAGTTACCCCGGGACTAGCGGCGAGCAAACGCAGTATTTT.

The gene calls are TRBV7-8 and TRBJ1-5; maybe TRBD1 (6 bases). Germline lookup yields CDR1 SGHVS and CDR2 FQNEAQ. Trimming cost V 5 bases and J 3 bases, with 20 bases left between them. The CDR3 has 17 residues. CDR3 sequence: CASSQGFVGPANQPQHF. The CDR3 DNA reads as TGTGCCAGCAGCCAGGGGTTTGTGGGTCCCGCCAATCAGCCCCAGCATTTT.

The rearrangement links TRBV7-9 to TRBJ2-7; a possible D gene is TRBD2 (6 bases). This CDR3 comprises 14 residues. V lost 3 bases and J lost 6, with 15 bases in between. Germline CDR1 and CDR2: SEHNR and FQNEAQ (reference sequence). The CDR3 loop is CASSFAQGLAEQYF. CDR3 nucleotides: TGTGCCAGCAGCTTTGCCCAGGGACTGGCCGAGCAGTACTTC. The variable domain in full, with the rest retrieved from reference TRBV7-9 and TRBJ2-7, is DTGVSQNPRHKITKRGQNVTFRCDPISEHNRLYWYRQTLGQGPEFLTYFQNEAQLEKSRLLSDRFSAERPKGSFSTLEIQRTEQGDSAMYLCASSFAQGLAEQYFGPGTRLTVT.

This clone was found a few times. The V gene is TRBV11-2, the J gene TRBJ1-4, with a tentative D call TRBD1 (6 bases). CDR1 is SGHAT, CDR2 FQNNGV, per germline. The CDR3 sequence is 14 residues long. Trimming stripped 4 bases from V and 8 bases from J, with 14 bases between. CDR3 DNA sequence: TGTGCCAGCAGCTACGACAGGACGGGAGAAAAACTGTTTTTT. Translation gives CASSYDRTGEKLFF.

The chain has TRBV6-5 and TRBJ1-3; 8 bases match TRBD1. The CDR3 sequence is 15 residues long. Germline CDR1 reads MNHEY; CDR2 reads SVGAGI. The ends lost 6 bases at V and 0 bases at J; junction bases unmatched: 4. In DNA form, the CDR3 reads TGTGCCAGCAGGCGACAGGGGAGCTCTGGAAACACCATATATTTT. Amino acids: CASRRQGSSGNTIYF.

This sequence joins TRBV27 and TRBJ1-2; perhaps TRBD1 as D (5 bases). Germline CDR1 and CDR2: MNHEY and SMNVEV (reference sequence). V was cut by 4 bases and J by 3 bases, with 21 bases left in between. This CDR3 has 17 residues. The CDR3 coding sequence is TGTGCCAGCAGTTCCCGGGCAGGGCACGGAGACCACTATGGCTACACCTTC. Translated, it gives CASSSRAGHGDHYGYTF.

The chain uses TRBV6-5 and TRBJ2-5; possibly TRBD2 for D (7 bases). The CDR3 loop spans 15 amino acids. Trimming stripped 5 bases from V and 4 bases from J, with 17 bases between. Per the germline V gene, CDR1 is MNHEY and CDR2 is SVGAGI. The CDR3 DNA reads TGTGCCAGCAGTCACCGAGGAGGGGGGGGAGAGACCCAGTACTTC. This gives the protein CASSHRGGGGETQYF.

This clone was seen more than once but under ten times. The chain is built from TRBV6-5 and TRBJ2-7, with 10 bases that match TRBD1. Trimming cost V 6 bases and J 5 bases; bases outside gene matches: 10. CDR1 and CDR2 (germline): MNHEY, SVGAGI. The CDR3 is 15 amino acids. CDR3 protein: CASSRPRDRGHEQYF. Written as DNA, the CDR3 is TGTGCCAGCAGCCGCCCCCGGGACAGGGGCCACGAGCAGTACTTC.

As DNA, the CDR3 is TGTGCCAGCAGTGAAATCGGAGCCGGGGAGCTGTTTTTT. Encoded protein: CASSEIGAGELFF. The chain recombines TRBV6-1 with TRBJ2-2; D is undetermined. The germline V gene encodes CDR1 MNHNS and CDR2 SASEGT. This CDR3 contains 13 residues. Trimming left V 2 bases short and J 6 bases short, with 7 bases between.

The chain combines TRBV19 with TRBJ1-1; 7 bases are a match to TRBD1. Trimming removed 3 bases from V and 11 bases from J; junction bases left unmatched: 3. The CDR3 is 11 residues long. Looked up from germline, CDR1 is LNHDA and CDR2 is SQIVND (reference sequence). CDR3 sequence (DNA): TGTGCCAGTAGTATGACAGGGAAGGCTTTCTTT. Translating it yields CASSMTGKAFF.

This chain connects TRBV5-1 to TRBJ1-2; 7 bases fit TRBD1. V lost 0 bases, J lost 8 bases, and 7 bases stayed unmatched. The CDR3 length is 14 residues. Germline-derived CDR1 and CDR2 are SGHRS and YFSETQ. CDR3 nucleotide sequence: TGCGCCAGCAGCTTGGGGGACAGCTGGCAGGGCTACACCTTC. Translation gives CASSLGDSWQGYTF.

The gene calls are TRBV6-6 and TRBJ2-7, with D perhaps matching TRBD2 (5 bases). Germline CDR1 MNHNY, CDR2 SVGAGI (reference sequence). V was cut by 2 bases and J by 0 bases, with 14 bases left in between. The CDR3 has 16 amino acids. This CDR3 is CASSYLIPGSSYEQYF. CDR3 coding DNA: TGTGCCAGCAGTTACCTCATCCCGGGGTCCTCCTACGAGCAGTACTTC.

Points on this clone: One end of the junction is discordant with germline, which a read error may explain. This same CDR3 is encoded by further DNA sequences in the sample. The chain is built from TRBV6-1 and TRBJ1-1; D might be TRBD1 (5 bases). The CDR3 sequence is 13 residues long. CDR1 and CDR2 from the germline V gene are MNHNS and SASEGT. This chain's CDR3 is CASSGNRGLEAFF. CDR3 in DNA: TGTGCTAGCAGTGGGAATAGGGGCTTAGAGGCTTTCTTT.

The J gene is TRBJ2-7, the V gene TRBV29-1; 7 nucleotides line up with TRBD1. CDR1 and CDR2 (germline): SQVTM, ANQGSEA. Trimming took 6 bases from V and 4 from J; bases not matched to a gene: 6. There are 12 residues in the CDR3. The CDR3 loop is CSVVDRVYEQYF. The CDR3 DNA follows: TGCAGCGTCGTAGACAGGGTTTACGAGCAGTACTTC.

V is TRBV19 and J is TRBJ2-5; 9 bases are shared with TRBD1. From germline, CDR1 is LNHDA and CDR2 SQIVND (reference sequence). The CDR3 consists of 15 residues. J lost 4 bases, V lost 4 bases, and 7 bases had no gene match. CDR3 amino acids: CASSTGTGRRETQYF. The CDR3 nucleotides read TGTGCCAGTAGTACGGGGACAGGGAGGAGAGAGACCCAGTACTTC.

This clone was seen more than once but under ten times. The CDR3 DNA is TGTGCCAGCAGTTTCCCGCCTAGCGTTCCAGACGCCCCAGAGACCCAGTACTTC. This gives the protein CASSFPPSVPDAPETQYF. The V call is TRBV28, the J call TRBJ2-5, with D perhaps matching TRBD2 (6 bases). Germline CDR1 MDHEN, CDR2 SYDVKM. The CDR3 is made up of 18 amino acids. Trimming took off 3 bases at V and 4 bases at J, with 24 bases between the two ends.

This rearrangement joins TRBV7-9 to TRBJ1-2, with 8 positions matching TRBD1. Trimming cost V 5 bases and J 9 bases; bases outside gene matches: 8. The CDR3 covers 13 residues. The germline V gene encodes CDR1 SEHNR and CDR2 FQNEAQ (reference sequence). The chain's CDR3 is CASSAPDRVSYTF. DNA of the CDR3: TGTGCCAGCAGCGCCCCGGACAGGGTGAGCTACACCTTC.

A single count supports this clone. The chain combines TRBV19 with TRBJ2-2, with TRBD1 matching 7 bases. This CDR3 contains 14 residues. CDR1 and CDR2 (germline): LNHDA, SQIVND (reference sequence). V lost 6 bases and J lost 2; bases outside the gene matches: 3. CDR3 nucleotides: TGTGCCAGTAGCGGGACAGTAAACACCGGGGAGCTGTTTTTT. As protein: CASSGTVNTGELFF. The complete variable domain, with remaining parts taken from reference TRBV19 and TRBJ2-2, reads DGGITQSPKYLFRKEGQNVTLSCEQNLNHDAMYWYRQDPGQGLRLIYYSQIVNDFQKGDIAEGYSVSREKKESFPLTVTSAQKNPTAFYLCASSGTVNTGELFFGEGSRLTVL.

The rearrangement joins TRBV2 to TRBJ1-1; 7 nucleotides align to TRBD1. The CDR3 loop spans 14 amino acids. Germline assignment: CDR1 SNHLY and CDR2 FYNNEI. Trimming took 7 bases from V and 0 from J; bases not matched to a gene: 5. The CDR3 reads CASKKGQLNTEAFF. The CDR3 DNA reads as TGTGCCAGCAAGAAGGGACAGCTGAACACTGAAGCTTTCTTT.